These 3 T cell receptor beta chains were all obtained from the same sample, sequenced in a study of post-analysis software for immune sequencing data. The TCR beta cDNA libraries carried unique molecular identifiers. TCRdb analysed the PCR reads with MiXCR anew, one entry per CDR3 protein. The data show 750,000 to 950,000 distinct CDR3 sequences, with about 50% seen just once and roughly 4.4% held by the top ten. Overall study findings and caveats: Among roughly 5 TRBV segments more frequent in patients than controls were TRBV5-6, TRBV5-1 and TRBV20-1.

Their antigens are not known. The sequenced sample was blood. These receptors were obtained from a girl under 18 with multiple sclerosis.

About this clonotype: This CDR3 is missing its conserved last phenylalanine or tryptophan, likely due to a read error. No DNA is shown, since the ends of the CDR3 on it are uncertain; the CDR3 is the one TCRdb lists. The gene calls are TRBV29-1 and TRBJ2-1. The CDR3 is 13 residues long, counting both termini. Germline V gives CDR1 SQVTM, CDR2 ANQGSEA. CDR3 protein: CSVEQLLTDTQYL.

This clonotype turned up a few times. For the CDR3, the DNA is TGTGCCATCAGTGACTTGTCCCTCGGCGGGTCCTACGAGCAGTACTTC. Its translation is CAISDLSLGGSYEQYF. The genes are TRBV10-3 and TRBJ2-7; maybe TRBD2 (5 bases). In germline, CDR1 is ENHRY, CDR2 SYGVKD. Trimming pared 3 bases from V and 1 base from J, leaving 16 bases between. CDR3 length equals 16 residues.

The chain has TRBV29-1 and TRBJ1-2; D ambiguous. The CDR3 spans 11 residues. CDR1 and CDR2 (germline): SQVTM, ANQGSEA. V lost 5 bases to trimming and J lost 0 bases, with 4 bases between them. The CDR3 here is CSVWANYGYTF. DNA for the CDR3: TGCAGCGTTTGGGCTAACTATGGCTACACCTTC. Together with reference TRBV29-1 and TRBJ1-2, the CDR3 gives the full variable domain: SAVISQKPSRDICQRGTSLTIQCQVDSQVTMMFWYRQQPGQSLTLIATANQGSEATYESGFVIDKFPISRPNLTFSTLTVSNMSPEDSSIYLCSVWANYGYTFGSGTRLTVV.